These 10 T cell receptor beta chains share one sample of origin, sequenced in a study of CXCR3-negative and CXCR3-positive naive CD8 T cells. Via 5' RACE with UMI labels, TRB cDNA libraries were prepared. TCRdb re-called the 5' RACE reads and gives one entry per CDR3 protein, without DNA. Its clone listing holds 70,000 to 100,000 distinct CDR3 sequences. The specimen sequenced was naive CXCR3- CD8+ T cells from blood. Subset specified: CD45RO-CCR7+CD27+CD95- naive CD8+ T cells lacking CXCR3 (TNR3-). Receptors originate from a human donor in good health. Some clones in this sample may be carry-over from other donors' samples.

This chain joins TRBV3-1 and TRBJ2-7; as DNA is missing, the TRBD1 call by TCRdb cannot be tested. CDR1 and CDR2 (germline): LGHDT, YNNKEL (reference sequence). The CDR3 extends over 15 amino acids. CDR3 protein: CASSPGTGISYEQYF.

The chain uses TRBV15 and TRBJ2-5; TCRdb's D gene call, TRBD1, goes unchecked for lack of DNA. Germline V lookup: CDR1 LNHNV, CDR2 YYDKDF (reference sequence). The CDR3 is 14 amino acids. This CDR3 reads CATSMDRGQETQYF.

The gene calls are TRBV24-1 and TRBJ2-1; the D gene TCRdb calls, TRBD2, cannot be checked with no DNA. Germline CDR1 KGHDR, CDR2 SFDVKD. This CDR3 is 15 amino acids long. CDR3 amino acids: CATSDLGEGGREQFF.

The V and J genes are TRBV12-3 or TRBV12-4 and TRBJ2-3; TCRdb's D gene call, TRBD1, goes unchecked for lack of DNA. CDR3 length: 15 residues. The CDR3 here is CASSFLGGRTDTQYF.

The chain carries TRBV6-5 and TRBJ1-2; without DNA, the TCRdb call of TRBD1 cannot be checked. CDR1 is MNHEY and CDR2 is SVGAGI in the germline V gene. This CDR3 is 14 amino acids long. CDR3 protein: CASSYSGTNYGYTF.

This chain uses TRBV12-5 with TRBJ2-7; TCRdb designates TRBD2, a call that cannot be tested without DNA. CDR1 is LGHNT, CDR2 FRNRAP, per germline. The CDR3 runs to 15 residues. This chain's CDR3 is CASAPGGNGAYEQYF.

V and J are TRBV29-1 and TRBJ2-6; TCRdb picks TRBD1, but there is no DNA to check that call. The CDR3 has 19 residues. The germline gives CDR1 SQVTM, CDR2 ANQGSEA. CDR3 protein: CSVGLHFPGGSGGANVLTF.

CDR3 region: CASSGNYGYTF. J is TRBJ1-2 and V is TRBV25-1. The CDR3 sequence is 11 residues long. Germline CDR1 reads MGHDK; CDR2 reads SYGVNS.

V and J are TRBV29-1 and TRBJ2-1; checking the TCRdb D call of TRBD1 is not possible without DNA. The V gene's germline CDR1 is SQVTM and CDR2 ANQGSEA. This CDR3 has 16 amino acids. CDR3 sequence reads: CSVEDIPTGQDNEQFF.

The rearrangement links TRBV6-5 to TRBJ2-5. Germline CDR1 MNHEY, CDR2 SVGAGI. The CDR3 is 15 amino acids. The CDR3 reads CASSYSISVGETQYF.